The source of this T cell receptor beta chain is a study of OX40 agonist ivuxolimab in advanced cancers. Study in general: Patients in the trial were receiving intravenous ivuxolimab every 2 weeks, at doses of 0.01 to 10 mg/kg.

Per the germline V gene, CDR1 is MGHDK and CDR2 is SYGVNS. The CDR3 sequence is 18 residues long. Trimming cost V 4 bases and J 2 bases; bases outside gene matches: 13. The table came from immunoSEQ multiplex PCR; TCRdb's copy has only in-frame clones and leaves some out. This sample has tens of thousands of clones, with approximately 90% found just once. The rearrangement links TRBV25-1 to TRBJ2-4, with 8 bases lining up with TRBD1. Sequences were derived from CD4+ or CD8+ T cells sorted from blood, sampled in a trial of the OX40 agonist ivuxolimab. The clonotype was recovered from an adult with an advanced solid tumor such as melanoma, head and neck, liver or kidney cancer. The CDR3 loop is CASSGYSGQGPSKNIQYF. CDR3 DNA: TGTGCCAGCAGTGGGTACTCAGGACAGGGACCGTCCAAAAACATTCAGTACTTC.